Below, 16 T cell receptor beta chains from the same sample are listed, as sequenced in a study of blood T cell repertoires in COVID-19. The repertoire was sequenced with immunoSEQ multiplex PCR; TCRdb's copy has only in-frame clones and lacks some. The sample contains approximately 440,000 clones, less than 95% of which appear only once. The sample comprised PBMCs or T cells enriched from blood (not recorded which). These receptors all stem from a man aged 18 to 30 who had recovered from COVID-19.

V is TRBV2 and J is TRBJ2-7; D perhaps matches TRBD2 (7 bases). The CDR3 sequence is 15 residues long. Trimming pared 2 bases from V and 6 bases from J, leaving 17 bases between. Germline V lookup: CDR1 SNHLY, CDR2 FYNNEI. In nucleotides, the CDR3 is TGTGCCAGCAGTGAAAGAGAGGGGGAGGGCCGCGAGCAGTACTTC. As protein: CASSEREGEGREQYF. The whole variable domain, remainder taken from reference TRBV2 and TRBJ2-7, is EPEVTQTPSHQVTQMGQEVILRCVPISNHLYFYWYRQILGQKVEFLVSFYNNEISEKSEIFDDQFSVERPDGSNFTLKIRSTKLEDSAMYFCASSEREGEGREQYFGPGTRLTVT.

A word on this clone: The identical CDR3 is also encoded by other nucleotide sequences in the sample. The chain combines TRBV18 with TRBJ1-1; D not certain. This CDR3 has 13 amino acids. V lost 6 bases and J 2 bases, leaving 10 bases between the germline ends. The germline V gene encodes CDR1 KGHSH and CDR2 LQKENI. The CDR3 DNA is TGTGCCAGCTCTCCGACGGGAAACACTGAAGCTTTCTTT. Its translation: CASSPTGNTEAFF.

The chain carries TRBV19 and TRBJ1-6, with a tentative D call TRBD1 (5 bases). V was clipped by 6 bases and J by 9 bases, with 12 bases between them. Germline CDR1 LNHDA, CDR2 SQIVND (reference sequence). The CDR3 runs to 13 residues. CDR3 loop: CASRTGVRSPLHF. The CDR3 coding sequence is TGTGCCAGTAGAACAGGTGTTCGTTCACCCCTCCACTTT.

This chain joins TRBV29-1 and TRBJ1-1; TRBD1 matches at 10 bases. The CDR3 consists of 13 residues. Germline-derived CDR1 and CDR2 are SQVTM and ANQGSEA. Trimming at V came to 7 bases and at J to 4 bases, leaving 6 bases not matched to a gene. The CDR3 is CSADRGQGTEAFF. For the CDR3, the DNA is TGCAGCGCTGACAGGGGGCAGGGCACTGAAGCTTTCTTT.

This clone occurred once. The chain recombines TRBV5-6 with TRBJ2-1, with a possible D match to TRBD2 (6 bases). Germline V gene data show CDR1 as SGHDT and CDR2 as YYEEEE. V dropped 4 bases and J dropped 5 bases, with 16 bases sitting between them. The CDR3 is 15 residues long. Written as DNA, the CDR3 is TGTGCCAGCAGCACCGGGAGCCCAGCAAACAATGAGCAGTTCTTC. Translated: CASSTGSPANNEQFF.

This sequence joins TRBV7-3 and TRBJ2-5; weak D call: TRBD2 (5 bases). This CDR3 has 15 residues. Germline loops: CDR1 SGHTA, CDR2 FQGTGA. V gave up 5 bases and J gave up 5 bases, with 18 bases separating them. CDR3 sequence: CASSARGEGRETQYF. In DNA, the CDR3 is TGTGCCAGCAGCGCACGGGGAGAAGGCAGGGAGACCCAGTACTTC.

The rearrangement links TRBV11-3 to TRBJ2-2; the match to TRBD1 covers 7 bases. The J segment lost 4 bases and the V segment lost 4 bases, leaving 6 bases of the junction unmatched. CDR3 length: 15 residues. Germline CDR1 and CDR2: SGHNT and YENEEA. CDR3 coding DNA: TGTGCCAGCAGCTACAGGGGAAAGGGCACCGGGGAGCTGTTTTTT. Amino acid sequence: CASSYRGKGTGELFF.

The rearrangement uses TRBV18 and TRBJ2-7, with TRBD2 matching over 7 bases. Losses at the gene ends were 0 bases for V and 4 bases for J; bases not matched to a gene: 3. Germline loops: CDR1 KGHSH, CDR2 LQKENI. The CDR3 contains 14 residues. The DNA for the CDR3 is TGTGCCAGCTCACCACCGAATAGCGGGTACGAGCAGTACTTC. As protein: CASSPPNSGYEQYF.

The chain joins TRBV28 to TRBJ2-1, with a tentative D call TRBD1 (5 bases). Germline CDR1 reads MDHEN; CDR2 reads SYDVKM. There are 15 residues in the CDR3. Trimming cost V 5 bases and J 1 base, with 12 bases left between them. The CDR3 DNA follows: TGTGCCAGCAGTGCAGGGCTTTCATCCTACAATGAGCAGTTCTTC. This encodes CASSAGLSSYNEQFF.

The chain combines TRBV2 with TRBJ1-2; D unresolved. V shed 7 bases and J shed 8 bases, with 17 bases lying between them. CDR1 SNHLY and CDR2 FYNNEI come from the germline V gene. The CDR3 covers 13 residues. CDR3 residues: CASMVEGLGGYTF. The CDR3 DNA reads TGTGCCAGCATGGTCGAGGGTTTGGGGGGCTACACCTTC.

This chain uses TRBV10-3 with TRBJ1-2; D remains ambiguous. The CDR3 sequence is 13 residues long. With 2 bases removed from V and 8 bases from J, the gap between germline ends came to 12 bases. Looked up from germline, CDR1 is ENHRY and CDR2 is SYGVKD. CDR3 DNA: TGTGCCATCAGTGAGGACCGGCTGAGGGGCTACACCTTC. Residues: CAISEDRLRGYTF.

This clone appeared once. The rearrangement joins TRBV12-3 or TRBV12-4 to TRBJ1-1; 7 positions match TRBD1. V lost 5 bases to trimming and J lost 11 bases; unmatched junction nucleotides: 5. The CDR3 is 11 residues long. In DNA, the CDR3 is TGTGCCAGCAGTCGGGACAGTCGGGCTTTCTTT. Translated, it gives CASSRDSRAFF.

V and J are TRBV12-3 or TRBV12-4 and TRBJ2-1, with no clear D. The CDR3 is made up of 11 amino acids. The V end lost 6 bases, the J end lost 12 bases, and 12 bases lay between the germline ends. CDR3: CASSPSGLQFF. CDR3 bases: TGTGCCAGCAGCCCCTCTGGCCTGCAGTTCTTC.

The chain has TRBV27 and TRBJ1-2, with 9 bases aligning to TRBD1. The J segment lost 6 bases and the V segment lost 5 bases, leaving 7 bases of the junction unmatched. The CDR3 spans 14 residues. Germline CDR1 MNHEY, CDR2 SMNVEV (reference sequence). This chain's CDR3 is CASSPLGQGHGYTF. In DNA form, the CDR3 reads TGTGCCAGCAGTCCACTGGGACAGGGACATGGCTACACCTTC.

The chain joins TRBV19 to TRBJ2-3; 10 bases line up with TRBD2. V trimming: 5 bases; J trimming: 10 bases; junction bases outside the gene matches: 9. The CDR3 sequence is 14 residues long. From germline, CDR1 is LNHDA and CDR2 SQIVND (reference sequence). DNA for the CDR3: TGTGCCAGTAGTCTCAAGGGACTAGCGAGGCCGCAGTATTTT. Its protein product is CASSLKGLARPQYF.

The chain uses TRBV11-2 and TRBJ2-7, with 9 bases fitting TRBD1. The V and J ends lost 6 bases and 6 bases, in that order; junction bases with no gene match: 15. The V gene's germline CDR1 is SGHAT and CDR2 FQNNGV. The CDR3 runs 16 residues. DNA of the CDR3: TGTGCCAGCAGGGATCCGGGACAGGGTATTCCCCCCGAGCAGTACTTC. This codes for CASRDPGQGIPPEQYF.